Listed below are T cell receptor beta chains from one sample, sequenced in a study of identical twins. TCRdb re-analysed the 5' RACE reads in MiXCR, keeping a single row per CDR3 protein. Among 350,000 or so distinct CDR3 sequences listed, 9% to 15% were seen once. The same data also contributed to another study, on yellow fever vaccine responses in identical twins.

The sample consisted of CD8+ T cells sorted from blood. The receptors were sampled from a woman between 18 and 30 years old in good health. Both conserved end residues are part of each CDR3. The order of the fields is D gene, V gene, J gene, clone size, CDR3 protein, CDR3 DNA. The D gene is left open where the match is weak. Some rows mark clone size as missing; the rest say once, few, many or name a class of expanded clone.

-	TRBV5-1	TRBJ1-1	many	CASSLEPYTSLEAFF	TGCGCCAGCAGCTTGGAACCATACACCTCCCTCGAAGCTTTCTTT
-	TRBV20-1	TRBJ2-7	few	CSATRDTSYEQYF	TGCAGTGCTACCCGGGATACCTCCTACGAGCAGTACTTC
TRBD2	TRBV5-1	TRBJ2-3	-	CASSLELAGAPGLDTQYF	TGCGCCAGCAGCTTGGAGTTAGCGGGAGCTCCCGGTCTGGATACGCAGTATTTT
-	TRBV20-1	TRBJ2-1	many	CSAQGYEQFF	TGCAGTGCTCAAGGGTATGAGCAGTTCTTC
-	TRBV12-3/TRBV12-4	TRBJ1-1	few	CASSLGGYVNTEAFF	TGTGCCAGCAGTTTAGGCGGGTACGTGAACACTGAAGCTTTCTTT
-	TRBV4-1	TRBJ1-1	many	CASSQERPTEAFF	TGCGCCAGCAGCCAAGAGAGGCCCACTGAAGCTTTCTTT
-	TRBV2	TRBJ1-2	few	CASIAGEAGYTF	TGTGCCAGCATCGCAGGGGAGGCTGGCTACACCTTC
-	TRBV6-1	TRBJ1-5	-	CASSDWSGSNQPQHF	TGTGCCAGCAGTGATTGGTCAGGGTCCAATCAGCCCCAGCATTTT
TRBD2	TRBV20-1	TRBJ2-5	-	CSARFSGGDLETQYF	TGCAGTGCTAGATTTAGCGGGGGGGACCTAGAGACCCAGTACTTC
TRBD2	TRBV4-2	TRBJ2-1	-	CASSQDVLVSGRAIEQFF	TGTGCCAGCAGCCAAGATGTACTAGTTAGCGGGAGGGCAATTGAGCAGTTCTTC
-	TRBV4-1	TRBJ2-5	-	CASSQGFRQYQETQYF	TGCGCCAGCAGCCAAGGCTTTCGACAGTACCAAGAGACCCAGTACTTC
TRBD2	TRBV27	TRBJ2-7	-	CASSPPRREYEQYF	TGTGCCAGCAGTCCCCCAAGGCGGGAGTACGAGCAGTACTTC
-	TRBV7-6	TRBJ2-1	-	CASSEGLDSYNEQFF	TGTGCCAGCAGTGAGGGACTGGACTCCTACAATGAGCAGTTCTTC